This T cell receptor (beta chain) was found in a study of blood T cell repertoires in COVID-19. The overall study: The analysed material was cDNA or gDNA that came from T cells, B-cell-depleted T cells, or PBMCs.

The CDR3 totals 11 residues. Trimming cost V 5 bases and J 8 bases, with 9 bases left between them. Germline V CDR1 and CDR2: MDHEN, SYDVKM. TCRdb's table, derived via immunoSEQ multiplex PCR, lists solely in-frame clones and lacks some. The sample comprises under 65,000 clones, around 80% of which are singletons, and about 22% rests with the top ten. The receptor was derived from an older woman with acute or convalescent COVID-19. Sequencing was performed on peripheral blood. This chain connects TRBV28 to TRBJ1-2; no clear D. This CDR3 is CASSTGLGYTF. As DNA, the CDR3 is TGTGCCAGCAGTACCGGACTGGGCTACACCTTC.